The source of this T cell receptor (beta chain) is a study of regulatory T cells in long-lasting Graves disease. Study-level results: Patients with persistent disease showed a bias toward TRBV28, TRBJ1-2 and TRBJ2-5.

Time point denoted: newly diagnosed GD, antithyroid drugs for less than 3 months. There was RNA extracted from PBMCs, and the TCR library was made from it. This clonotype was detected only a few times. Its specificity is not known. Germline-derived CDR1 and CDR2 are MNHEY and SVGAGI. With 2 bases removed from V and 4 bases from J, the gap between germline ends came to 14 bases. The length of the CDR3 is 15 residues. For TCR beta, libraries came from iRepertoire HTBI primers and Arm-PCR of CDR3 regions. TCRdb re-called the multiplex PCR reads with MiXCR, one entry per CDR3 protein. Of hundreds of thousands of distinct CDR3 sequences in the sample, around 17% were seen once. A further study also used this sample, focusing on T cells in Graves' hyperthyroidism and ophthalmopathy. That source reports: The HTBI primer set drove a first-round RT-PCR of the TCR CDR3.

The material sequenced was peripheral blood mononuclear cells (PBMCs), taken at new diagnosis, from a patient treated with antithyroid drugs. This TCR was recovered from a woman in her twenties or thirties with Graves disease. This rearrangement joins TRBV6-5 to TRBJ2-5; the D gene is possibly TRBD1 (5 bases). The CDR3 spells CASSYGAGLRETQYF. The DNA for the CDR3 is TGTGCCAGCAGTTACGGCGCAGGGCTTCGAGAGACCCAGTACTTC.